This is a list of T cell receptor beta chains from one sample in a study of CD8 T cells in ankylosing spondylitis. In TCRdb, the 5' RACE reads were re-called with MiXCR into one record per CDR3 protein. The sample has around 390,000 distinct CDR3 sequences; about a fifth are singletons. Material: blood, either unsorted or a sorted T cell fraction (not recorded which). These receptors came from a male donor with ankylosing spondylitis. CDR3s include the opening cysteine and the closing phenylalanine or tryptophan. The D gene is left open where the match is weak. A clone size is listed for some rows: how often the clone was seen (once, few, many), or a class if it is expanded.

j_call d_call v_call clone_size cdr3_aa cdr3_nt
TRBJ2-5 NA TRBV20-1 NA CSATLELGLLTQYF TGCAGTGCCACCTTGGAGCTAGGGCTATTGACCCAGTACTTC
TRBJ2-7 TRBD2 TRBV5-1 NA CASSLSSGFYEQYF TGCGCCAGCAGCTTGTCTAGCGGGTTCTACGAGCAGTACTTC
TRBJ2-1 NA TRBV30 NA CAWSQGPYNEQFF TGTGCCTGGAGTCAGGGGCCCTACAATGAGCAGTTCTTC
TRBJ1-3 NA TRBV20-1 few CSAREQGLNSGNTIYF TGCAGTGCTAGAGAGCAGGGGCTGAATTCTGGAAACACCATATATTTT
TRBJ1-4 TRBD1 TRBV7-2 NA CASRARDRANEKLFF TGTGCCAGCAGAGCGCGGGACAGGGCGAATGAAAAACTGTTTTTT
TRBJ2-3 TRBD2 TRBV5-1 NA CASSGTILAGGRFAQYF TGCGCCAGCAGCGGGACGATACTAGCGGGAGGGCGGTTTGCGCAGTATTTT
TRBJ2-1 TRBD2 TRBV30 few CAWNGGGIYNEQFF TGTGCCTGGAACGGCGGGGGAATTTACAATGAGCAGTTCTTC
TRBJ2-1 TRBD2 TRBV6-1 NA CASSESRLAAKFF TGTGCCAGCAGTGAAAGTAGACTAGCGGCTAAGTTCTTC
TRBJ2-3 NA TRBV5-1 few CASSETLQGRVTDTQYF TGCGCCAGCAGCGAAACCTTACAGGGTAGAGTTACAGATACGCAGTATTTT
TRBJ2-6 NA TRBV25-1 NA CASSEAGANVLTF TGTGCCAGCAGTGAAGCTGGGGCCAACGTCCTGACTTTC
TRBJ2-1 NA TRBV20-1 many CSARDLGRGAYNEQFF TGCAGTGCTAGAGATCTCGGCAGAGGGGCCTACAATGAGCAGTTCTTC
TRBJ2-7 TRBD1 TRBV10-3 few CAISEGRTGPSYEQYF TGTGCCATCAGTGAGGGCAGGACAGGGCCCTCCTACGAGCAGTACTTC
TRBJ2-1 TRBD2 TRBV28 NA CASSFLERESYNEQFF TGTGCCAGCAGTTTTTTGGAGCGGGAGAGCTACAATGAGCAGTTCTTC
TRBJ2-2 NA TRBV13 NA CASSLVGGRPGELFF TGTGCCAGCAGCTTAGTAGGGGGACGGCCCGGGGAGCTGTTTTTT
TRBJ2-1 TRBD2 TRBV5-1 NA CASSRTSGSPYNEQFF TGCGCCAGCAGCCGGACTAGCGGGTCTCCCTACAATGAGCAGTTCTTC
TRBJ2-1 TRBD1 TRBV6-4 once CASSLQGSGDEQFF TGTGCCAGCAGCCTACAGGGGTCTGGTGACGAGCAGTTCTTC
TRBJ2-2 TRBD2 TRBV6-5 many CASSYPFGLAGDTGELFF TGTGCCAGCAGTTACCCGTTTGGACTAGCCGGTGACACCGGGGAGCTGTTTTTT
TRBJ2-5 NA TRBV30 NA CAWTERGETQYF TGTGCCTGGACCGAACGGGGAGAGACCCAGTACTTC
TRBJ2-3 NA TRBV5-6 NA CASSFLVREHTDTQYF TGTGCCAGCAGCTTCCTAGTTCGGGAGCATACAGATACGCAGTATTTT
TRBJ1-2 NA TRBV5-1 many CASRLVENYGYTF TGCGCCAGCAGATTGGTGGAGAACTATGGCTACACCTTC
TRBJ1-5 NA TRBV28 NA CASSLFRRPGDQPQHF TGTGCCAGCAGTTTATTCCGCAGGCCCGGGGATCAGCCCCAGCATTTT
TRBJ1-5 TRBD1 TRBV7-6 few CASSSGQGPSNQPQHF TGTGCCAGCAGCTCCGGACAGGGACCTAGCAATCAGCCCCAGCATTTT
TRBJ2-7 TRBD1 TRBV12-3/TRBV12-4 few CASTHSRGPSSYEQYF TGTGCCAGCACCCACTCCAGGGGGCCCAGCTCCTACGAGCAGTACTTC
TRBJ2-2 NA TRBV28 NA CAGGTVNTGELFF TGTGCCGGCGGGACTGTAAACACCGGGGAGCTGTTTTTT
TRBJ1-6 NA TRBV3-1 NA CASSQDPVSSGTLHF TGTGCCAGCAGCCAAGATCCAGTTTCGAGTGGTACCCTCCACTTT
TRBJ2-1 NA TRBV20-1 NA CSARKSNEQFF TGCAGTGCTAGGAAATCCAATGAGCAGTTCTTC
TRBJ2-7 TRBD2 TRBV20-1 NA CSARDPVGGGVEQYF TGCAGTGCTAGAGATCCTGTCGGGGGAGGGGTCGAGCAGTACTTC
TRBJ1-2 NA TRBV5-1 few CASSLNLLNYGYTF TGCGCCAGCAGCTTGAATTTGTTGAACTATGGCTACACCTTC
TRBJ2-7 NA TRBV20-1 NA CSAGWVNYEQYF TGCAGTGCAGGGTGGGTCAACTACGAGCAGTACTTC
TRBJ2-1 NA TRBV20-1 few CSASWDAGSYNEQFF TGCAGTGCTAGTTGGGACGCCGGCTCCTACAATGAGCAGTTCTTC
TRBJ1-5 NA TRBV25-1 NA CASRQGNDQPQHF TGTGCCAGCAGACAGGGAAACGATCAGCCCCAGCATTTT
TRBJ2-1 TRBD1 TRBV20-1 NA CSATGQGFGDEQFF TGCAGTGCTACGGGACAGGGTTTTGGTGATGAGCAGTTCTTC
TRBJ1-6 NA TRBV2 NA CASSPGGYSPLHF TGTGCCAGCAGCCCCGGGGGGTATTCACCCCTCCACTTT
TRBJ1-2 TRBD1 TRBV3-1 NA CASSLNRGSSNYGYTF TGTGCCAGCAGCCTCAACAGGGGCTCGTCTAACTATGGCTACACCTTC
TRBJ1-1 TRBD1 TRBV11-1 NA CASSFGTAGTEAFF TGTGCCAGCAGCTTCGGGACAGCGGGGACTGAAGCTTTCTTT
TRBJ1-5 NA TRBV5-1 NA CASSLGTDQPQHF TGCGCCAGCAGCTTGGGGACGGATCAGCCCCAGCATTTT
TRBJ2-2 NA TRBV6-2/TRBV6-3 few CASSSAGWSDTGELFF TGTGCCAGCAGTAGCGCAGGTTGGTCGGACACCGGGGAGCTGTTTTTT
TRBJ2-1 TRBD2 TRBV20-1 few CSLSGGGSPNYNEQFF TGCAGCCTTAGCGGGGGGGGCTCCCCAAACTACAATGAGCAGTTCTTC
TRBJ2-3 TRBD2 TRBV20-1 few CSARPGTSGGFDTQYF TGCAGTGCGCGACCCGGGACTAGCGGGGGCTTTGATACGCAGTATTTT
TRBJ1-6 NA TRBV10-3 NA CAISDLGDFGSPLHF TGTGCCATCAGTGATCTCGGGGACTTCGGGTCACCCCTCCACTTT
TRBJ1-3 NA TRBV13 few CASSPSAVGNTIYF TGTGCCAGCAGCCCCTCGGCGGTTGGAAACACCATATATTTT
TRBJ1-5 NA TRBV5-1 few CASSLEGRVHQPQHF TGCGCCAGCAGCTTGGAGGGCCGGGTACATCAGCCCCAGCATTTT
TRBJ2-7 NA TRBV29-1 NA CSVVAQSYEQYF TGCAGCGTTGTCGCTCAGAGCTACGAGCAGTACTTC
TRBJ2-1 TRBD2 TRBV20-1 once CSARPGLAGKEQFF TGCAGTGCGCGGCCGGGACTAGCGGGGAAGGAGCAGTTCTTC
TRBJ1-5 NA TRBV27 many CASSPSDFGQPQHF TGTGCCAGCAGCCCTTCGGACTTCGGTCAGCCCCAGCATTTT
TRBJ2-1 NA TRBV5-1 many CASSLERLGDNEQFF TGCGCCAGCAGCTTGGAAAGACTGGGGGACAATGAGCAGTTCTTC
TRBJ2-4 NA TRBV12-3/TRBV12-4 NA CASSIRLVSSRQYF TGTGCCAGCAGCATCCGACTAGTTTCTTCTCGTCAGTACTTC
TRBJ1-1 NA TRBV5-1 few CASSLDQLNTEAFF TGCGCCAGCAGCTTGGATCAGCTGAACACTGAAGCTTTCTTT
TRBJ1-5 NA TRBV20-1 NA CSTGGGVNQPQHF TGCAGTACTGGCGGTGGGGTAAATCAGCCCCAGCATTTT
TRBJ2-5 NA TRBV19 NA CASSTGLSETQYF TGTGCCAGTAGTACCGGACTTTCGGAGACCCAGTACTTC
TRBJ2-5 NA TRBV25-1 few CASSRRTTPYQETQYF TGTGCCAGCAGTCGCCGGACGACGCCGTACCAAGAGACCCAGTACTTC
TRBJ2-5 TRBD2 TRBV6-5 NA CASSYSLAGETQYF TGTGCCAGCAGTTACTCGTTAGCGGGTGAGACCCAGTACTTC
TRBJ2-5 NA TRBV24-1 NA CATSGPRETQYF TGTGCCACCAGTGGTCCCCGAGAGACCCAGTACTTC